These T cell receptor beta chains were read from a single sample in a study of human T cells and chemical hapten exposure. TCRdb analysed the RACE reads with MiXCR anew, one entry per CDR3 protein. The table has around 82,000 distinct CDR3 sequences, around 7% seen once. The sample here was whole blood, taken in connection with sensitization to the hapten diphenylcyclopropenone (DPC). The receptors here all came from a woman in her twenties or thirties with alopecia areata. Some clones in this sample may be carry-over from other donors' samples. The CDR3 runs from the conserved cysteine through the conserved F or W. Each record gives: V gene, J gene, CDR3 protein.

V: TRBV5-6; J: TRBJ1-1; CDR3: CASSSRAFF
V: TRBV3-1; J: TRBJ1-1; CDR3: CASSPGVGAFF
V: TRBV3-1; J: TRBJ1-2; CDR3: CASSSGGAFNYGYTF
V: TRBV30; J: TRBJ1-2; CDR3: CASTETNYGYTF
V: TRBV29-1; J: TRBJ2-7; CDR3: CSVEEFQAGTEQYF
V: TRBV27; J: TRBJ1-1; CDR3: CASSYGFGNTEAFF
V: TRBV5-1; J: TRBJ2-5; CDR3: CASSLISPQETQYF
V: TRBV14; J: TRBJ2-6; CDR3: CASSPVQGQASGANVLTF
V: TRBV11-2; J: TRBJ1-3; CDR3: CVSSRLLPSGNTIYF
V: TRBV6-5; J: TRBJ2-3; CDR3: CASSYVGGPTGDTQYF
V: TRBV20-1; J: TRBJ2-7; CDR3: CSARDLGRRAPGQYF
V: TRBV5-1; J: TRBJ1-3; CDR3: CASSPDLIGSGNTIYF
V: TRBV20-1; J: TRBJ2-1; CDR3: CSARELRTGSPLNNEQFF
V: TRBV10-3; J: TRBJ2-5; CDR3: CAISQPGSQETQYF
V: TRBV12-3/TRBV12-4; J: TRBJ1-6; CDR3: CASSLRTAWAALHF
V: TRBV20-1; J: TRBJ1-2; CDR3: CSASLPSYGYTF
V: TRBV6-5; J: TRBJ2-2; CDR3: CASSYFGQLNTGELFF
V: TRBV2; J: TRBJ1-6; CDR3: CATRTGSQNSPLHF
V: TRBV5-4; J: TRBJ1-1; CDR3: CASSLATGRGANTEAFF
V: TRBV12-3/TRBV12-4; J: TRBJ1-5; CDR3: CASSLSGSSQPQHF
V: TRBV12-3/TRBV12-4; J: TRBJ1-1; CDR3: CASSFDRGLGEAFF
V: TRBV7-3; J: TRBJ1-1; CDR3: CASSLTTGTNTEAFF
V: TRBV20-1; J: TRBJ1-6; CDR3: CSAKGGPDNSPLHF
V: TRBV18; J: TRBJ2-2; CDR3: CASSPDDTGELFF
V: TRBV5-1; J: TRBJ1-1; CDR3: CASSLLPSNTEAFF
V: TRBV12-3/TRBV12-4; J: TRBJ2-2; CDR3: CAYPETGVGGELFF
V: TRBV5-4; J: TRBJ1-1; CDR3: CASSPGTANTEAFF
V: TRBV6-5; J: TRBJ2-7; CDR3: CASSRGRDWDEQYF
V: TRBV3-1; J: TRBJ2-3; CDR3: CASSSLNNGPFTDTQYF
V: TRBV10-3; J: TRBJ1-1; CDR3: CAISEWWATEAFF
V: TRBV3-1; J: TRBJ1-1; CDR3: CASSQLDTEAFF
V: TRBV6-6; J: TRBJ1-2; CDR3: CASINTGWGKDRGFYGYTF
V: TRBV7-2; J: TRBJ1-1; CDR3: CASSFSPGMAEAFF
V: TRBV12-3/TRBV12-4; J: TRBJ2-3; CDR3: CATNRAGGRSDTQYF
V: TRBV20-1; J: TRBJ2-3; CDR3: CSAPGLADTQYF
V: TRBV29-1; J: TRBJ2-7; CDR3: CSATSGRSYEQYF
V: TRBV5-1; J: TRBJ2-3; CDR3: CASSSKPNTDTQYF
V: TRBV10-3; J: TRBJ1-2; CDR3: CAILGGANYGYTF
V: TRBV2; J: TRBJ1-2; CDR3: CASSEVRQSYGYTF
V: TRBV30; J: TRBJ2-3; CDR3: CAWSVGLATDTQYF
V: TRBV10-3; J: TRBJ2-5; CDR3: CAISDGTAQETQYF
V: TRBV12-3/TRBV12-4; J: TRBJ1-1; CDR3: CASSGTLNTEAFF
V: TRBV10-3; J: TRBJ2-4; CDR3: CAISAGGLGAKNIQYF
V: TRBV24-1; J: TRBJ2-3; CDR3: CATSDPTDSTDTQYF
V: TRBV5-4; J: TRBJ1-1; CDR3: CASSGGQGFRKNTEAFF